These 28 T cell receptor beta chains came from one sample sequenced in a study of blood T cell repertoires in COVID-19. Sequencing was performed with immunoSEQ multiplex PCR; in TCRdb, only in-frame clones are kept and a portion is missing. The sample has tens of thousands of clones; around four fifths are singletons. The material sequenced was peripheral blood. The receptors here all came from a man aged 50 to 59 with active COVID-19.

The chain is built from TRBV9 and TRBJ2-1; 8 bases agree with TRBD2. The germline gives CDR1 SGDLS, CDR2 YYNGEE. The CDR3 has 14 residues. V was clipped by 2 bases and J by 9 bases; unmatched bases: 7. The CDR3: CASSVRGGQGEQFF. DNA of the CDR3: TGTGCCAGCAGCGTTCGGGGGGGCCAAGGTGAGCAGTTCTTC.

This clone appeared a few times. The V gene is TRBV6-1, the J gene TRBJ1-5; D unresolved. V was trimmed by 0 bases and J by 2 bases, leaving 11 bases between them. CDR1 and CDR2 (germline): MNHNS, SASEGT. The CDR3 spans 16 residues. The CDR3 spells CASSEAEGMGNQPQHF. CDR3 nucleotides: TGTGCCAGCAGTGAAGCAGAGGGCATGGGCAATCAGCCCCAGCATTTT.

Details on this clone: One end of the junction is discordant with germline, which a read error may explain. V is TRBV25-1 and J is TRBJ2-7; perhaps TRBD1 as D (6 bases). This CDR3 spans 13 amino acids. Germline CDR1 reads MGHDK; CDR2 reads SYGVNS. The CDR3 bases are TGTGCCAGCAGTGACAGGGGCCGGTACGTGCAGTACTTC. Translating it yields CASSDRGRYVQYF.

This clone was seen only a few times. CDR3 coding DNA: TGTGCCTGGAGTTTTCTGGGACAGGGGGCGAGTGAAAAACTGTTTTTT. Translated, it gives CAWSFLGQGASEKLFF. The chain uses TRBV30 and TRBJ1-4; 12 nucleotides line up with TRBD1. Germline CDR1 and CDR2: GTSNPN and SVGIG (reference sequence). This CDR3 has 16 amino acids. The trim removed 2 bases at V and 7 bases at J, leaving 8 bases unmatched.

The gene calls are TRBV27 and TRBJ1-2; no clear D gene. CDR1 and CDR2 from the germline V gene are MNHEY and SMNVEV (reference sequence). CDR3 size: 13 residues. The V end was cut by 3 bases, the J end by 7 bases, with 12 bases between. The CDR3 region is CASSLRGGPGYTF. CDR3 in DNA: TGTGCCAGCAGTTTGCGTGGAGGGCCTGGCTACACCTTC.

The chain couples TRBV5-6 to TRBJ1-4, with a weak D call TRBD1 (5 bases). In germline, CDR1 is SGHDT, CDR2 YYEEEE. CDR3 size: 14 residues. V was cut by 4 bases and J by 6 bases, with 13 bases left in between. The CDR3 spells CASSQLGGDEKLFF. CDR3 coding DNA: TGTGCCAGCAGCCAGCTCGGGGGGGATGAAAAACTGTTTTTT.

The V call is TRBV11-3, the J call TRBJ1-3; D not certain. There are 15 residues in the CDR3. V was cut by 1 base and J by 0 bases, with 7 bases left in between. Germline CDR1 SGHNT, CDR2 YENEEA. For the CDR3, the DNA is TGTGCCAGCAGCTTAGTCGGGGTCTCTGGAAACACCATATATTTT. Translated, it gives CASSLVGVSGNTIYF.

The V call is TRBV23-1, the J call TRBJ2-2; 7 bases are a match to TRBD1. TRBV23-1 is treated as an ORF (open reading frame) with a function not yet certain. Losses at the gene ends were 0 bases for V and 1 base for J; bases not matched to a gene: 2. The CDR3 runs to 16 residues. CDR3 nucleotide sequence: TGCGCCAGCAGTCAATCGGCAGGGGGGAACACCGGGGAGCTGTTTTTT. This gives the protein CASSQSAGGNTGELFF.

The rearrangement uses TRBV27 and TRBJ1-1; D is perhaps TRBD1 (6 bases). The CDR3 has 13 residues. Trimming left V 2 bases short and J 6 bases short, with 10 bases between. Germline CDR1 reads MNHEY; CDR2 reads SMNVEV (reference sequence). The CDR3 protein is CASSLIEGAEAFF. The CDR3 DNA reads TGTGCCAGCAGTTTAATAGAGGGGGCTGAAGCTTTCTTT.

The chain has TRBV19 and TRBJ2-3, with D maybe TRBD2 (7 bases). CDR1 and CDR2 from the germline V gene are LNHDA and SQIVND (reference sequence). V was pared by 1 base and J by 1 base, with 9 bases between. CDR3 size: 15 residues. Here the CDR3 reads CASSIAGGGTDTQYF. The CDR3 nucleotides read TGTGCCAGTAGTATAGCGGGGGGCGGCACAGATACGCAGTATTTT.

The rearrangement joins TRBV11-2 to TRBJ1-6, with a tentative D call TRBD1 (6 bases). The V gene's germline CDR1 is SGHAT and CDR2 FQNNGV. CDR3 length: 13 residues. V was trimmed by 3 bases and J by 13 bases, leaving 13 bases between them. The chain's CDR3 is CASSFEQGRPLHF. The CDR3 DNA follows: TGTGCCAGCAGCTTTGAACAGGGTAGGCCCCTCCACTTT.

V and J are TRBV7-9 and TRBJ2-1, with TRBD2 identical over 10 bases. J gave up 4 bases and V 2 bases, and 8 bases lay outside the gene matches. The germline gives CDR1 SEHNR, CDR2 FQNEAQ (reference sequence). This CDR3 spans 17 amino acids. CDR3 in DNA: TGTGCCAGCAGCTTATGGCTAGCGGGAGCGGAATACAATGAGCAGTTCTTC. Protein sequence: CASSLWLAGAEYNEQFF. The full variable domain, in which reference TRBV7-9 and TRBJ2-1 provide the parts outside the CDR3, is DTGVSQNPRHKITKRGQNVTFRCDPISEHNRLYWYRQTLGQGPEFLTYFQNEAQLEKSRLLSDRFSAERPKGSFSTLEIQRTEQGDSAMYLCASSLWLAGAEYNEQFFGPGTRLTVL.

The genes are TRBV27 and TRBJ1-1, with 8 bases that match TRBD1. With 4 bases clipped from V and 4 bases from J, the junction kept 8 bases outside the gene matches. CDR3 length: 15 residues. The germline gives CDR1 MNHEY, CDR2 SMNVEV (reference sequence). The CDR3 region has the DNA TGTGCCAGCAGTTCGGCCGGACAGGGATCCACTGAAGCTTTCTTT. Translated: CASSSAGQGSTEAFF.

CDR3 DNA sequence: TGTGCTAGTGGTTTGGTACCGTGGCGGGGGACCTTTAGCGCGAACACCGGGGAGCTGTTTTTT. It codes for CASGLVPWRGTFSANTGELFF. The rearrangement uses TRBV12-5 and TRBJ2-2; TRBD2 aligns across 7 bases. Germline V lookup: CDR1 LGHNT, CDR2 FRNRAP. The trim removed 0 bases at V and 0 bases at J, leaving 16 bases unmatched. The CDR3 is made up of 21 amino acids.

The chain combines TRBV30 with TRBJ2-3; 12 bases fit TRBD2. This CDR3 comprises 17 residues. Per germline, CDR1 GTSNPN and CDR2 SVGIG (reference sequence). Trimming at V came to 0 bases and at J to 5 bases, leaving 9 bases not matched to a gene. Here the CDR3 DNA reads TGTGCCTGGAGTGTAAGACTAGCGGGAGCCGGTAAAGATACGCAGTATTTT. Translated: CAWSVRLAGAGKDTQYF.

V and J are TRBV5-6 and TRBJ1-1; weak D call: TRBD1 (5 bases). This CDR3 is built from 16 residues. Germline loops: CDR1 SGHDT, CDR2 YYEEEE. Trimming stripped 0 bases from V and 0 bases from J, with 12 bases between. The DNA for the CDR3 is TGTGCCAGCAGCTTGGAGGCGGGGCGGATGAACACTGAAGCTTTCTTT. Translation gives CASSLEAGRMNTEAFF.

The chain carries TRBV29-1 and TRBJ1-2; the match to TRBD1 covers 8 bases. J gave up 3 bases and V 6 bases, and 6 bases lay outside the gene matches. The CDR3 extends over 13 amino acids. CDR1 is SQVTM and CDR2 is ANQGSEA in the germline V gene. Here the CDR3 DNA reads TGCAGCGTCCCCGAACAGGGGGACTATGGCTACACCTTC. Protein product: CSVPEQGDYGYTF.

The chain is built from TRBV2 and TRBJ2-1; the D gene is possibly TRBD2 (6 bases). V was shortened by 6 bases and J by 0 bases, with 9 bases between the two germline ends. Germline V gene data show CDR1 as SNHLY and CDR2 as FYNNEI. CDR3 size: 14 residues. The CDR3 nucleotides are TGTGCCAGCAGACGCGGGGCCTCCTACAATGAGCAGTTCTTC. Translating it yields CASRRGASYNEQFF.

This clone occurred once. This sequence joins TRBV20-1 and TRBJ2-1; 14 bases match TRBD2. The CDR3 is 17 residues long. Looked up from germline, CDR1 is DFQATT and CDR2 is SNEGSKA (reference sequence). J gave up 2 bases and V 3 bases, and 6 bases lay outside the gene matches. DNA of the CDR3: TGCAGTGCTAGTGTGGGACTAGCGGGAGTAGCCTACAATGAGCAGTTCTTC. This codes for CSASVGLAGVAYNEQFF.

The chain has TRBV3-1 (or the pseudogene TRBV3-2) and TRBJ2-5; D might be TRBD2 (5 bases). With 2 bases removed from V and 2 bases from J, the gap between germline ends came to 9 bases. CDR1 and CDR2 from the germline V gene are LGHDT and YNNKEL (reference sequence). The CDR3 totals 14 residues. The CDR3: CASSQQGGQETQYF. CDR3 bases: TGTGCCAGCAGCCAACAAGGAGGACAAGAGACCCAGTACTTC.

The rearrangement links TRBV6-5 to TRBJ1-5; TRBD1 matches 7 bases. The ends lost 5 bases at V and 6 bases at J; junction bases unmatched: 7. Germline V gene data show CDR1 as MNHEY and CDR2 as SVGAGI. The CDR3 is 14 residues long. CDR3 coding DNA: TGTGCCAGCAGTCCCGACAGGGCGGGTCAGCCCCAGCATTTT. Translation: CASSPDRAGQPQHF.

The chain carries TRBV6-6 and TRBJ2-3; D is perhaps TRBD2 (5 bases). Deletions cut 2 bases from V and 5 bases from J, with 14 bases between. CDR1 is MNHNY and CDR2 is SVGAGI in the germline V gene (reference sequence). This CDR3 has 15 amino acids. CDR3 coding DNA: TGTGCCAGCAGTTACAGGCCGCCGAGGGAAGATACGCAGTATTTT. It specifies CASSYRPPREDTQYF.

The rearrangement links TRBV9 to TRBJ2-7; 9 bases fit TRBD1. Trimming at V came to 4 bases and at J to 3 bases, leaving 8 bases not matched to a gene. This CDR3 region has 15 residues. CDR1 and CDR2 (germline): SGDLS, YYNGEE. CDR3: CASSREGTGIYEQYF. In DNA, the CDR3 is TGTGCCAGCAGCCGAGAAGGGACAGGGATCTACGAGCAGTACTTC. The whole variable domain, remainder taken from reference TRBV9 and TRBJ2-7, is DSGVTQTPKHLITATGQRVTLRCSPRSGDLSVYWYQQSLDQGLQFLIQYYNGEERAKGNILERFSAQQFPDLHSELNLSSLELGDSALYFCASSREGTGIYEQYFGPGTRLTVT.

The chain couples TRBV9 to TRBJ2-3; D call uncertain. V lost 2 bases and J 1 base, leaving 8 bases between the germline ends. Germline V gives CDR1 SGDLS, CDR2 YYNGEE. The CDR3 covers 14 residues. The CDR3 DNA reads TGTGCCAGCAGCGTCCAGCGCCGCACAGATACGCAGTATTTT. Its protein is CASSVQRRTDTQYF. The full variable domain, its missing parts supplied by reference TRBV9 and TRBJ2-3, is DSGVTQTPKHLITATGQRVTLRCSPRSGDLSVYWYQQSLDQGLQFLIQYYNGEERAKGNILERFSAQQFPDLHSELNLSSLELGDSALYFCASSVQRRTDTQYFGPGTRLTVL.

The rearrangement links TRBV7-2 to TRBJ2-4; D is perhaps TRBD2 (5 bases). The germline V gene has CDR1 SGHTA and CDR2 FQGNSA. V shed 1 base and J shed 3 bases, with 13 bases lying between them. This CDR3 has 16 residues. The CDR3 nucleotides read TGTGCCAGCAGCTTAGTCGCGGGCTTGGGCAAAAACATTCAGTACTTC. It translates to CASSLVAGLGKNIQYF.

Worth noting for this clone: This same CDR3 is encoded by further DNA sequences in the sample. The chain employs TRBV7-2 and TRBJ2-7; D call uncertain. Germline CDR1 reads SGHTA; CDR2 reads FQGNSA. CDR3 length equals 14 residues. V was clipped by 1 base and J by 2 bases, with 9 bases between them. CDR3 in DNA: TGTGCCAGCAGCTTAGTAGGCGGCCCCTACGAGCAGTACTTC. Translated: CASSLVGGPYEQYF.

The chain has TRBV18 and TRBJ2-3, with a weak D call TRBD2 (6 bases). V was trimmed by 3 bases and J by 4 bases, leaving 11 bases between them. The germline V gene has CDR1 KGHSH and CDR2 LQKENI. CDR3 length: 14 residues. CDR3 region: CASSPGGFADTQYF. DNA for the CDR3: TGTGCCAGCTCACCCGGAGGGTTCGCAGATACGCAGTATTTT.

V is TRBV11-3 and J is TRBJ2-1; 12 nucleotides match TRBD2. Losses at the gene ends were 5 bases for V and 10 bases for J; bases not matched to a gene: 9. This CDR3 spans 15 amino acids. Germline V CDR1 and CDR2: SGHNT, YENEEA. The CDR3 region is CASSAASGGAAEQFF. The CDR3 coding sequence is TGTGCCAGCAGCGCCGCTAGCGGGGGGGCAGCCGAGCAGTTCTTC.